These 15 T cell receptor beta chains were all obtained from the same sample, sequenced in a study of cytomegalovirus exposure and HLA in healthy donors. 60 Vbeta and 13 Jbeta primers were used in PCR. Only in-frame clones appear in the TCRdb table, and some are missing; sequencing was by immunoSEQ multiplex PCR. The table records hundreds of thousands of clones, approximately 78% of them present only once. Input material: PBMCs. The receptors shown here come from a male donor in good health and CMV-seronegative.

The table lists this clone with a count of one. The chain combines TRBV6-1 with TRBJ1-1; a weak D match, TRBD1 (5 bases). Germline V gene data show CDR1 as MNHNS and CDR2 as SASEGT. CDR3 length: 13 residues. V was pared by 5 bases and J by 1 base, with 8 bases between. The CDR3 nucleotides read TGTGCCAGCAGTTCCGGACAGAACACTGAAGCTTTCTTT. Translating it yields CASSSGQNTEAFF.

The chain carries TRBV7-9 and TRBJ2-5; D unclear. The CDR3 totals 14 residues. Germline-derived CDR1 and CDR2 are SEHNR and FQNEAQ (reference sequence). The V gene lost 4 bases and the J gene lost 4 bases, with 13 bases spanning the gap. CDR3 amino acids: CASSSSGYLETQYF. The DNA of the CDR3 is TGTGCCAGCAGCTCTTCCGGGTATTTAGAGACCCAGTACTTC. Full variable domain (outside the CDR3, taken from reference TRBV7-9 and TRBJ2-5): DTGVSQNPRHKITKRGQNVTFRCDPISEHNRLYWYRQTLGQGPEFLTYFQNEAQLEKSRLLSDRFSAERPKGSFSTLEIQRTEQGDSAMYLCASSSSGYLETQYFGPGTRLLVL.

The gene calls are TRBV30 and TRBJ1-1, with TRBD1 identical over 8 bases. V lost 4 bases and J lost 3; bases outside the gene matches: 1. The CDR3 covers 12 residues. Germline-derived CDR1 and CDR2 are GTSNPN and SVGIG (reference sequence). CDR3 bases: TGTGCCTGGACAGGGGGCTACACTGAAGCTTTCTTT. Its translation is CAWTGGYTEAFF.

The chain has TRBV6-1 and TRBJ2-3, with TRBD1 as a possible D gene (5 bases). The V end lost 4 bases, the J end lost 6 bases, and 14 bases lay between the germline ends. Per the germline V gene, CDR1 is MNHNS and CDR2 is SASEGT. The CDR3 contains 14 residues. DNA of the CDR3: TGTGCCAGCAGTGTGAGAGTGCAGGGTGATACGCAGTATTTT. Its translation is CASSVRVQGDTQYF.

The chain has TRBV19 and TRBJ2-7, with 11 positions matching TRBD1. The length of the CDR3 is 15 residues. Looked up from germline, CDR1 is LNHDA and CDR2 is SQIVND (reference sequence). Trimming cost V 5 bases and J 0 bases; bases outside gene matches: 3. CDR3 bases: TGTGCCAGTAGTTACGGGACAGGGGGCTCCTACGAGCAGTACTTC. Translated: CASSYGTGGSYEQYF.

The chain employs TRBV9 and TRBJ1-4; D not certain. The CDR3 runs 16 residues. V was shortened by 4 bases and J by 0 bases, with 13 bases between the two germline ends. Per the germline V gene, CDR1 is SGDLS and CDR2 is YYNGEE. CDR3 DNA sequence: TGTGCCAGCAGCCGCGGCGGCATGACAACTAATGAAAAACTGTTTTTT. It specifies CASSRGGMTTNEKLFF.

The rearrangement links TRBV5-1 to TRBJ1-3, with D perhaps matching TRBD1 (6 bases). Germline V lookup: CDR1 SGHRS, CDR2 YFSETQ. This CDR3 contains 14 residues. The V end lost 2 bases, the J end lost 1 base, and 7 bases lay between the germline ends. CDR3 region: CASSLQGSGNTIYF. CDR3 bases: TGCGCCAGCAGCTTACAGGGATCTGGAAACACCATATATTTT.

The sample holds a few counts of this clone. The chain combines TRBV4-1 with TRBJ2-7; the match to TRBD2 covers 10 bases. V was pared by 3 bases and J by 4 bases, with 6 bases of the junction left unmatched. The CDR3 totals 15 residues. Germline CDR1 reads MGHRA; CDR2 reads YSYEKL. The CDR3 bases are TGCGCCAGCAGCCACGACCTAGCGGGGGTTTACGAGCAGTACTTC. It is translated as CASSHDLAGVYEQYF.

This rearrangement joins TRBV6-5 to TRBJ2-7, with 7 bases that match TRBD2. J gave up 6 bases and V 0 bases, and 5 bases lay outside the gene matches. Germline loops: CDR1 MNHEY, CDR2 SVGAGI. The CDR3 extends over 14 amino acids. The CDR3, as DNA: TGTGCCAGCAGTTACTCGGGAGGGATGGGCGAGCAGTACTTC. It yields the protein CASSYSGGMGEQYF.

V and J are TRBV7-9 and TRBJ2-5, with 9 bases matching TRBD1. The J call is uncertain, as TRBJ2-7 better fits the DNA end. The CDR3 runs to 14 residues. Germline CDR1 is SEHNR and CDR2 is FQNEAQ (reference sequence). The CDR3 bases are TGTGCCAGCAGCCTACAGGGGGCCGTGGCCGAGCAGTACTTC. This sequence encodes CASSLQGAVAEQYF.

The chain carries TRBV7-9 and TRBJ1-1; a possible D gene is TRBD1 (5 bases). The CDR3 totals 15 residues. Germline V gene data show CDR1 as SEHNR and CDR2 as FQNEAQ (reference sequence). V gave up 5 bases and J gave up 5 bases, with 18 bases separating them. The CDR3 here is CASSHSWGDRTEAFF. CDR3 bases: TGTGCCAGCAGCCACTCGTGGGGGGATCGTACTGAAGCTTTCTTT.

The J gene is TRBJ1-5, the V gene TRBV6-1; 9 bases align to TRBD1. The germline CDR1 and CDR2 sequences are MNHNS and SASEGT. With V trimmed by 2 bases and J by 6 bases, 14 bases remained unmatched. The CDR3 is made up of 18 amino acids. CDR3 region: CASSEMDPGTGMRQPQHF. In nucleotides, the CDR3 is TGTGCCAGCAGTGAAATGGATCCCGGGACAGGGATGCGTCAGCCCCAGCATTTT.

The chain combines TRBV4-2 with TRBJ2-7; 13 nucleotides line up with TRBD2. The CDR3 loop spans 19 amino acids. The junction had 15 bases not matched to a gene; V was cut back by 5 bases and J by 2 bases. Germline assignment: CDR1 LGHNA and CDR2 YNFKEQ. The chain's CDR3 is CASSDPGLAGPMPPYEQYF. The CDR3 DNA sequence: TGTGCCAGCAGCGACCCGGGACTAGCGGGGCCCATGCCTCCCTACGAGCAGTACTTC.

The chain combines TRBV5-4 with TRBJ2-5; 10 bases align to TRBD2. The V and J ends lost 5 bases and 3 bases, in that order; junction bases with no gene match: 4. This CDR3 is built from 14 residues. In germline, CDR1 is SGHNT, CDR2 YYREEE (reference sequence). CDR3 sequence (DNA): TGTGCCAGCAGAACCGGACTAGCGGAAGAGACCCAGTACTTC. Translation: CASRTGLAEETQYF.

V usage is TRBV27 and J usage is TRBJ2-7; 7 positions agree with TRBD2. CDR1 MNHEY and CDR2 SMNVEV come from the germline V gene (reference sequence). CDR3 length: 15 amino acids. Trimming cost V 5 bases and J 0 bases; bases outside gene matches: 7. In nucleotides, the CDR3 is TGTGCCAGCAGTCACCACCTAGCGGACTCCTACGAGCAGTACTTC. Encoded protein: CASSHHLADSYEQYF.